Following are 8 T cell receptor beta chains from one sample sequenced in a study of T cell changes during pregnancy in multiple sclerosis. Here immunoSEQ multiplex PCR was the method, and the copy in TCRdb shows in-frame clones only, minus some. The sample includes fewer than 90,000 clones, about 94% of them seen just once. Specimen: peripheral blood, collected in the third trimester of pregnancy. The receptor source for this set is a female donor with multiple sclerosis, enrolled in a pregnancy study.

The chain uses TRBV7-2 and TRBJ2-1, with D uncertain. V lost 5 bases and J lost 0, with 11 bases in between. The CDR3 loop spans 15 amino acids. Germline V gene data show CDR1 as SGHTA and CDR2 as FQGNSA. The CDR3 here is CASSPNSFSYNEQFF. CDR3 DNA sequence: TGTGCCAGCAGCCCTAACTCATTCTCCTACAATGAGCAGTTCTTC. Filled out from reference TRBV7-2 and TRBJ2-1, the complete variable domain reads GAGVSQSPSNKVTEKGKDVELRCDPISGHTALYWYRQSLGQGLEFLIYFQGNSAPDKSGLPSDRFSAERTGGSVSTLTIQRTQQEDSAVYLCASSPNSFSYNEQFFGPGTRLTVL.

The genes are TRBV5-1 and TRBJ1-3; D is unclear. Germline loops: CDR1 SGHRS, CDR2 YFSETQ. The CDR3 spans 15 residues. Trimming pared 0 bases from V and 2 bases from J, leaving 9 bases between. Here the CDR3 reads CASSLVSGTGNTIYF. The CDR3, as DNA: TGCGCCAGCAGCTTGGTTTCCGGGACTGGAAACACCATATATTTT.

This chain connects TRBV6-1 to TRBJ1-5; D is unclear. V lost 2 bases and J lost 2, with 10 bases in between. Germline values: CDR1 MNHNS, CDR2 SASEGT. This CDR3 comprises 15 residues. CDR3 residues: CASSESEGGNQPQHF. In DNA, the CDR3 is TGTGCCAGCAGTGAATCGGAGGGAGGCAATCAGCCCCAGCATTTT.

V usage is TRBV6-5 and J usage is TRBJ2-5; 10 bases map to TRBD2. Germline loops: CDR1 MNHEY, CDR2 SVGAGI. The CDR3 totals 16 residues. Trimming removed 2 bases from V and 2 bases from J; junction bases left unmatched: 5. The CDR3 loop is CASSYGTSGVQETQYF. CDR3 DNA: TGTGCCAGCAGTTACGGCACTAGCGGGGTACAAGAGACCCAGTACTTC.

The chain joins TRBV5-6 to TRBJ1-4; a possible D gene is TRBD1 (6 bases). Germline values: CDR1 SGHDT, CDR2 YYEEEE. Trimming took off 2 bases at V and 7 bases at J, with 9 bases between the two ends. This CDR3 region has 13 residues. The CDR3 is CASSFQGTEKLFF. CDR3 nucleotide sequence: TGTGCCAGCAGCTTCCAGGGGACTGAAAAACTGTTTTTT.

CDR3 in amino acids: CASRASGSNEQFF. DNA of the CDR3: TGTGCCAGCCGGGCTAGCGGAAGCAATGAGCAGTTCTTC. This rearrangement joins TRBV6-5 to TRBJ2-1; 7 positions match TRBD2. Per the germline V gene, CDR1 is MNHEY and CDR2 is SVGAGI. Trimming at V came to 8 bases and at J to 6 bases, leaving 7 bases not matched to a gene. The CDR3 spans 13 residues.

The chain couples TRBV27 to TRBJ1-1; D is perhaps TRBD1 (6 bases). The length of the CDR3 is 14 residues. The V end was cut by 5 bases, the J end by 11 bases, with 21 bases between. CDR1 is MNHEY and CDR2 is SMNVEV in the germline V gene (reference sequence). CDR3 protein: CASSAKQGPLGAFF. CDR3 bases: TGTGCCAGCAGTGCCAAACAGGGCCCCCTTGGGGCTTTCTTT.

The gene calls are TRBV28 and TRBJ1-5; D is uncertain. CDR3 length: 14 amino acids. V lost 6 bases, J lost 4 bases, and 13 bases lay in between. Germline values: CDR1 MDHEN, CDR2 SYDVKM. The CDR3 DNA sequence: TGTGCCAGCAGCGGGGAGGGCCTAAATCAGCCCCAGCATTTT. Its translation is CASSGEGLNQPQHF.